This TCR beta chain was recorded in a study of beta chain features in type 1 diabetes. General study points: A potential influence of HLA type upon TCRB rearrangement remained unresolved herein.

This clone has just a few counts. Antigen specificity is unknown. The germline V gene encodes CDR1 SGDLS and CDR2 YYNGEE. V shed 3 bases and J shed 10 bases, with 14 bases lying between them. The CDR3 extends over 13 amino acids. The whole isolated RNA underwent reverse transcription, so sequencing captured expressed TCRB transcripts. This table comes from immunoSEQ multiplex PCR, and its TCRdb copy is limited to in-frame clones, with some not included. The table has some 250,000 clones, 25% to 30% seen once. The gene calls are TRBV9 and TRBJ2-1; D not resolved. The clonotype comes from a man aged 25 to 45 in good health. Sequencing used central memory CD4+ T cells from blood. The CDR3 region is CASSAGLVVEQFF. The CDR3 DNA sequence: TGTGCCAGCAGCGCAGGCCTAGTGGTCGAGCAGTTCTTC.